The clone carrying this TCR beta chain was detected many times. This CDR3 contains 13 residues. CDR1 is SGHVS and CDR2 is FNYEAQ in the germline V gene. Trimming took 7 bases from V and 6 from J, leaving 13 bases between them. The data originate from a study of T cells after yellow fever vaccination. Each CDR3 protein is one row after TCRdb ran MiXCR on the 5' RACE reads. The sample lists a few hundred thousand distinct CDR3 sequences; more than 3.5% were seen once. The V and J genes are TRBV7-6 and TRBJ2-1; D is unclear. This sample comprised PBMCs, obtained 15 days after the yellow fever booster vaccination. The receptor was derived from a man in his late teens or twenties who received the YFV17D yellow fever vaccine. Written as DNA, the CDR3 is TGTGCCAGCACCCAATTAGGACCCAATGAGCAGTTCTTC. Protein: CASTQLGPNEQFF.